This T cell receptor beta chain was profiled in a study of T-cell reconstitution after alpha-beta-depleted transplantation in children. Unique molecular identifiers were incorporated when the TCRbeta library was constructed. TCRdb used MiXCR to reprocess the PCR reads, holding one entry per CDR3 protein. The data show under 400,000 distinct CDR3 sequences, around 25% seen once. Findings of the study overall: Newly made T cells mostly supplied T-cell counts and diversity one year after transplant. Two months or so post-transplant, alpha-beta T cells reportedly derived from several hundred expanded graft clones.

Trimming took off 7 bases at V and 2 bases at J, with 12 bases between the two ends. The CDR3 loop spans 14 amino acids. A few counts support this clonotype. The antigen is unknown. This rearrangement joins TRBV12-3 or TRBV12-4 to TRBJ2-1; perhaps TRBD1 as D (5 bases). This TCR derives from a male patient between 10 and 17 years old who had a stem cell transplant for acute lymphoblastic leukemia, so the T cells may come from the graft donor. Sample: PBMCs, mostly from graft donor cells, taken 180 days after TCRalphabeta/CD19-depleted stem cell transplant. CDR3 sequence (DNA): TGTGCCAGCACCCGACAGTCTACCTACAATGAGCAGTTCTTC. Protein product: CASTRQSTYNEQFF.